One and the same sample provided the 22 T cell receptor beta chains below, sequenced in a study of T cell responses to AZD1222 COVID-19 vaccine. Produced via immunoSEQ multiplex PCR; TCRdb's table is partial and in-frame only. The sample has roughly 120,000 clones; around 90% are singletons. Source: peripheral blood, taken on day 0 of AZD1222 vaccination. These receptors were taken from an adult in good health.

The genes are TRBV10-1 and TRBJ2-7; no reliable D call. CDR3 length equals 12 residues. V lost 6 bases, J lost 0 bases, and 6 bases lay in between. Germline V gives CDR1 WNHNN, CDR2 SYGVQD (reference sequence). CDR3 protein: CASSLSSYEQYF. CDR3 DNA: TGCGCCAGCAGCCTTTCCTCCTACGAGCAGTACTTC.

The CDR3 loop is CASSLKGRPSRVYNEQFF. Here the CDR3 DNA reads TGTGCCAGCAGCTTGAAGGGACGCCCCTCGAGGGTCTACAATGAGCAGTTCTTC. V and J are TRBV7-2 and TRBJ2-1; D may correspond to TRBD1 or TRBD2 (5 bases each). The CDR3 loop spans 18 amino acids. Germline V CDR1 and CDR2: SGHTA, FQGNSA. The V and J ends lost 3 bases and 3 bases respectively, with 21 bases between them.

V gene TRBV5-6 combines with J gene TRBJ2-7; D not resolved. Between the trimmed V and J ends, which lost 2 bases and 5 bases, there was a span of 8 bases. CDR3 size: 12 residues. Germline loops: CDR1 SGHDT, CDR2 YYEEEE. The CDR3 coding sequence is TGTGCCAGCAGCTTAGGCGACAACGAGCAGTACTTC. This gives the protein CASSLGDNEQYF.

The chain couples TRBV7-9 to TRBJ2-5; 13 nucleotides match TRBD2. CDR3 size: 16 residues. The J segment lost 9 bases and the V segment lost 7 bases, leaving 14 bases of the junction unmatched. Germline V CDR1 and CDR2: SEHNR, FQNEAQ (reference sequence). The CDR3 reads CASTPGLAGAPGAQYF. In nucleotides, the CDR3 is TGTGCCAGCACCCCCGGACTAGCGGGGGCCCCCGGGGCCCAGTACTTC.

The CDR3 DNA reads as TGCGCCAGCAGCTTCGGACAGGGGGCAGATGAGCAGTTCTTC. Translating gives CASSFGQGADEQFF. The chain carries TRBV5-1 and TRBJ2-1; TRBD1 aligns across 11 bases. V was clipped by 2 bases and J by 8 bases; unmatched bases: 3. The CDR3 loop spans 14 amino acids. CDR1 and CDR2 (germline): SGHRS, YFSETQ.

This clone was detected a few times. This chain joins TRBV12-3 or TRBV12-4 and TRBJ1-3; no reliable D call. With 5 bases removed from V and 1 base from J, the gap between germline ends came to 6 bases. The CDR3 runs to 13 residues. DNA of the CDR3: TGTGCCAGCAGTCTTGAGTCTGGAAACACCATATATTTT. Its translation: CASSLESGNTIYF.

The DNA of the CDR3 is TGTGCCAGCAGCCCCTGGCAGGGGGTAAGAACTAATGAAAAACTGTTTTTT. Amino acid sequence: CASSPWQGVRTNEKLFF. V gene TRBV5-5 combines with J gene TRBJ1-4, with TRBD1 matching 7 bases. The CDR3 totals 17 residues. Germline CDR1 is SGHKS and CDR2 is YYEKEE (reference sequence). The V segment lost 4 bases and the J segment 1 base; nucleotides outside the gene matches: 10.

The chain recombines TRBV6-5 with TRBJ2-2, with TRBD1 matching over 7 bases. This CDR3 spans 14 amino acids. Trimming cost V 8 bases and J 1 base; bases outside gene matches: 4. The V gene's germline CDR1 is MNHEY and CDR2 SVGAGI. In DNA, the CDR3 is TGTGCCAGCGAACGGACAGGGAACACCGGGGAGCTGTTTTTT. Its protein product is CASERTGNTGELFF.

The chain has TRBV5-6 and TRBJ1-2; 9 bases map to TRBD1. Germline trimming cut 2 bases from V and 3 bases from J; bases unmatched to any gene: 8. The CDR3 loop spans 16 amino acids. The germline CDR1 and CDR2 sequences are SGHDT and YYEEEE. The CDR3 here is CASSFKWTGEDYGYTF. The DNA of the CDR3 is TGTGCCAGCAGCTTCAAGTGGACAGGGGAGGACTATGGCTACACCTTC.

V and J are TRBV5-5 and TRBJ1-1; D gene uncertain. With 0 bases removed from V and 11 bases from J, the gap between germline ends came to 14 bases. The CDR3 loop spans 13 amino acids. Germline V gene lookup returns CDR1 SGHKS and CDR2 YYEKEE (reference sequence). CDR3 region: CASSLGTLWEAFF. The CDR3 DNA reads TGTGCCAGCAGCTTGGGGACCTTATGGGAGGCTTTCTTT.

The V gene is TRBV5-4, the J gene TRBJ1-2, with unresolved D. This CDR3 is built from 14 residues. Per the germline V gene, CDR1 is SGHNT and CDR2 is YYREEE (reference sequence). V dropped 0 bases and J dropped 5 bases, with 11 bases sitting between them. The CDR3 nucleotides are TGTGCCAGCAGCTTGGACAAGACCAGGTATGGCTACACCTTC. Encoded protein: CASSLDKTRYGYTF.

The chain employs TRBV5-5 and TRBJ1-1; no clear D. Trimming took off 6 bases at V and 5 bases at J, with 11 bases between the two ends. Looked up from germline, CDR1 is SGHKS and CDR2 is YYEKEE (reference sequence). The CDR3 covers 12 residues. The CDR3 DNA reads TGTGCCAGCACCTGGGCGGGGACTGAAGCTTTCTTT. It translates to CASTWAGTEAFF.

The chain has TRBV2 and TRBJ1-6, with TRBD1 as a possible D gene (5 bases). The CDR3 loop spans 13 amino acids. Deletions cut 10 bases from V and 7 bases from J, with 14 bases between. Germline CDR1 and CDR2: SNHLY and FYNNEI. CDR3 sequence reads: CAIARQTNSPLHF. The DNA for the CDR3 is TGTGCCATAGCAAGACAGACAAATTCACCCCTCCACTTT.

The V call is TRBV4-1, the J call TRBJ2-1; D is unclear. The germline CDR1 and CDR2 sequences are MGHRA and YSYEKL. The CDR3 is made up of 15 amino acids. Trimming removed 0 bases at V and 0 bases at J, with 6 bases between. CDR3 coding DNA: TGCGCCAGCAGCCAAGATGATCTCTCCTACAATGAGCAGTTCTTC. The encoded protein is CASSQDDLSYNEQFF.

CDR3: CASSQHEGEYGYTF. The CDR3 DNA is TGCGCCAGCAGCCAACATGAGGGGGAGTATGGCTACACCTTC. J is TRBJ1-2 and V is TRBV4-1; possibly TRBD1 for D (6 bases). Trimming removed 2 bases at V and 5 bases at J, with 12 bases between. The CDR3 has 14 residues. From germline, CDR1 is MGHRA and CDR2 YSYEKL.

This chain uses TRBV7-8 with TRBJ2-5; a weak D match, TRBD2 (7 bases). The CDR3 sequence is 13 residues long. CDR1 SGHVS and CDR2 FQNEAQ come from the germline V gene. Trimming took off 8 bases at V and 5 bases at J, with 15 bases between the two ends. CDR3 coding DNA: TGTGCCAGCGGAAGGGGAGGGGGTGAGACCCAGTACTTC. Translating gives CASGRGGGETQYF.

This chain uses TRBV10-3 with TRBJ2-3; 7 bases match TRBD2. Germline values: CDR1 ENHRY, CDR2 SYGVKD. CDR3 size: 11 residues. CDR3 sequence: CASGAADTQYF. In DNA, the CDR3 is TGTGCGAGCGGGGCGGCAGATACGCAGTATTTT.

This clone has a handful of counts. Here the CDR3 DNA reads TGTGCCAGCAGTGAAATAGGGGAGAGTCAGCCCCAGCATTTT. Amino acid sequence: CASSEIGESQPQHF. The V and J genes are TRBV6-1 and TRBJ1-5, with a tentative D call TRBD1 (5 bases). From germline, CDR1 is MNHNS and CDR2 SASEGT. The CDR3 sequence is 14 residues long. V was clipped by 2 bases and J by 6 bases, with 11 bases between them.

The genes are TRBV7-2 and TRBJ2-3; D is unresolved. Germline loops: CDR1 SGHTA, CDR2 FQGNSA. Trimming shortened V by 1 base and J by 5 bases, and 19 bases separated the two germline ends. This CDR3 is 17 amino acids long. The CDR3 nucleotides read TGTGCCAGCAGCTTAGTCTCCGGCCCCACCTTGGGAGATACGCAGTATTTT. Encoded protein: CASSLVSGPTLGDTQYF. Full variable domain (rest looked up from reference TRBV7-2 and TRBJ2-3): GAGVSQSPSNKVTEKGKDVELRCDPISGHTALYWYRQSLGQGLEFLIYFQGNSAPDKSGLPSDRFSAERTGGSVSTLTIQRTQQEDSAVYLCASSLVSGPTLGDTQYFGPGTRLTVL.

The chain combines TRBV7-9 with TRBJ2-1, with D possibly being TRBD1 or TRBD2 (7 bases each). There are 16 residues in the CDR3. The V gene lost 3 bases and the J gene lost 8 bases, with 20 bases spanning the gap. The germline gives CDR1 SEHNR, CDR2 FQNEAQ (reference sequence). The CDR3 is CASSFPTGRGNDEQFF. The CDR3 coding sequence is TGTGCCAGCAGCTTTCCGACAGGGAGGGGTAATGATGAGCAGTTCTTC.

This chain connects TRBV4-1 to TRBJ2-4; TRBD1 might be the D (6 bases). Germline V CDR1 and CDR2: MGHRA, YSYEKL. The CDR3 is 17 amino acids. The V end was cut by 4 bases, the J end by 0 bases, with 16 bases between. CDR3 in amino acids: CASSPSDSGLAKNIQYF. For the CDR3, the DNA is TGCGCCAGCAGCCCCTCGGACAGCGGATTAGCCAAAAACATTCAGTACTTC.

The rearrangement joins TRBV4-2 to TRBJ1-3; TRBD1 agrees at 7 bases. Trimming took 4 bases from V and 1 from J; bases not matched to a gene: 10. This CDR3 is built from 17 residues. Germline CDR1 is LGHNA and CDR2 is YNFKEQ. This chain's CDR3 is CASSPGAGGGSGNTIYF. The CDR3 bases are TGTGCCAGCAGCCCGGGCGCAGGGGGAGGGTCTGGAAACACCATATATTTT.